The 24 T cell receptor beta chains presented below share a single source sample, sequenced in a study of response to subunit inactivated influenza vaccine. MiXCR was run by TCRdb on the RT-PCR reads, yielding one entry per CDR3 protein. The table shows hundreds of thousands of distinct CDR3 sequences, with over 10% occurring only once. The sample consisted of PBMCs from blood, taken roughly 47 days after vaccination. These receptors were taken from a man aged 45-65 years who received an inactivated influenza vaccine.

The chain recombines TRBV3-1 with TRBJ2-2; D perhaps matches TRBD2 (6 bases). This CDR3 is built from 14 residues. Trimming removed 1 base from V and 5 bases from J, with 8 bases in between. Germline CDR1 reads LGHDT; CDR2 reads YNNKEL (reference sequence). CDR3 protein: CASSQGGTTGELFF. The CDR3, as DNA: TGTGCCAGCAGCCAAGGAGGGACTACCGGGGAGCTGTTTTTT.

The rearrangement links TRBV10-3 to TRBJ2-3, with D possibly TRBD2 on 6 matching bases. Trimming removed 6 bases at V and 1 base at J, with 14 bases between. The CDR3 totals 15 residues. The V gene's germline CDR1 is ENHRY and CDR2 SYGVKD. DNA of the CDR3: TGTGCCATCAGCCCGGAGGGGACCGGCACAGATACGCAGTATTTT. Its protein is CAISPEGTGTDTQYF.

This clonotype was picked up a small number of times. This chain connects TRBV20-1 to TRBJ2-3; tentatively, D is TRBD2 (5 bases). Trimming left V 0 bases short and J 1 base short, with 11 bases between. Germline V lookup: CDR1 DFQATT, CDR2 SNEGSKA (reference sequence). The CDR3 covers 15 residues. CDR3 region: CSARDIGVGTDTQYF. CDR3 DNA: TGCAGTGCTAGAGATATCGGGGTTGGCACAGATACGCAGTATTTT.

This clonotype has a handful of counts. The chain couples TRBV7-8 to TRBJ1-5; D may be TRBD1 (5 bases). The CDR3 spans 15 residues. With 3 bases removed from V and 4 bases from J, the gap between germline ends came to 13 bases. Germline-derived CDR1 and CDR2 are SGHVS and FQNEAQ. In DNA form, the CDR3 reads TGTGCCAGCAGCTTCGGGGCAGGGCAGAATCAGCCCCAGCATTTT. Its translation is CASSFGAGQNQPQHF.

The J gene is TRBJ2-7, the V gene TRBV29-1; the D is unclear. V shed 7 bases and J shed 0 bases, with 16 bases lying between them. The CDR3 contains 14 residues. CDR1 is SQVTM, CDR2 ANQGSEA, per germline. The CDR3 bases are TGCAGCGCCGGTGGAAGCTCTAGCTCCTACGAGCAGTACTTC. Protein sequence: CSAGGSSSSYEQYF.

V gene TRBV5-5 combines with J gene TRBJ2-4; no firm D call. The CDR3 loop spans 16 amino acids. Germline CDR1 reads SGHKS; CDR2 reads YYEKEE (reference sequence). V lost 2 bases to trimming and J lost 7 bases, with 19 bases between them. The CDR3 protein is CASSFGWRGSRNIQYF. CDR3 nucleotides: TGTGCCAGCAGCTTTGGATGGAGAGGTAGTAGGAACATTCAGTACTTC.

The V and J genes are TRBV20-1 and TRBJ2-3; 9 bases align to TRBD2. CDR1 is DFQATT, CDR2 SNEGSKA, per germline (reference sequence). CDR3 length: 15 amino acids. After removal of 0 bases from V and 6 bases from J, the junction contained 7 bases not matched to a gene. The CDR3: CSARDMSGRPDTQYF. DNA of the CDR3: TGCAGTGCTAGAGATATGAGCGGGAGGCCCGATACGCAGTATTTT.

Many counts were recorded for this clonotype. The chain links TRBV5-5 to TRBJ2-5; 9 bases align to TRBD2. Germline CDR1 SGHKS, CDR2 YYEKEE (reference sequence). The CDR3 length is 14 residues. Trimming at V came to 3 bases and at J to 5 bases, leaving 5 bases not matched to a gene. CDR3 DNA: TGTGCCAGCAGCTCAACCACTAGCGGGGAGACCCAGTACTTC. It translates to CASSSTTSGETQYF.

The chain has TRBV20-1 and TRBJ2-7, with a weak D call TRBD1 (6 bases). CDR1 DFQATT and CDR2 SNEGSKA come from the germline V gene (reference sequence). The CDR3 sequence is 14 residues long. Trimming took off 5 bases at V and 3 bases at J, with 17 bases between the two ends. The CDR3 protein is CSADDRSWGYEQYF. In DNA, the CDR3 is TGCAGTGCTGATGACAGGAGCTGGGGCTACGAGCAGTACTTC.

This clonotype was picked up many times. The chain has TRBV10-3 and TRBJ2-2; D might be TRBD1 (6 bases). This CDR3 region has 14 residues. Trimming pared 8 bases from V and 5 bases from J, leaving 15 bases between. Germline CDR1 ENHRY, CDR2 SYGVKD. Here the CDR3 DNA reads TGTGCCATCCGATGGGCAGGGGATACCGGGGAGCTGTTTTTT. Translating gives CAIRWAGDTGELFF.

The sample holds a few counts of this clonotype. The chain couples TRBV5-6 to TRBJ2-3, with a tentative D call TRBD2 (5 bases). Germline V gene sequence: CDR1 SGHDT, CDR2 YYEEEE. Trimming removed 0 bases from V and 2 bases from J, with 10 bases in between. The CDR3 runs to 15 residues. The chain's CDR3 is CASSLGRGATDTQYF. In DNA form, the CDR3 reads TGTGCCAGCAGCTTGGGTCGGGGAGCCACAGATACGCAGTATTTT.

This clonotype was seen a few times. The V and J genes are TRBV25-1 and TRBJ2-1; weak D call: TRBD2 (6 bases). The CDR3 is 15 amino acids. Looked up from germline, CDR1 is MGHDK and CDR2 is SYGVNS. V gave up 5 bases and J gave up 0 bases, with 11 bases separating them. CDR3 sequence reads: CASSNRDFSYNEQFF. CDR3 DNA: TGTGCCAGCAGTAACCGGGACTTCTCCTACAATGAGCAGTTCTTC.

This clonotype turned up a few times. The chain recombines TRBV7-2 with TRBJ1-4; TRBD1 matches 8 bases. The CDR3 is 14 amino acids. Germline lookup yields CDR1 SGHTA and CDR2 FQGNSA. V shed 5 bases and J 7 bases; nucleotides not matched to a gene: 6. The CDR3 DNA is TGTGCCAGCAGCCCTACAGGGGGGGTTGAAAAACTGTTTTTT. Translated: CASSPTGGVEKLFF. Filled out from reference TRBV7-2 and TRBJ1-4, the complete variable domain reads GAGVSQSPSNKVTEKGKDVELRCDPISGHTALYWYRQSLGQGLEFLIYFQGNSAPDKSGLPSDRFSAERTGGSVSTLTIQRTQQEDSAVYLCASSPTGGVEKLFFGSGTQLSVL.

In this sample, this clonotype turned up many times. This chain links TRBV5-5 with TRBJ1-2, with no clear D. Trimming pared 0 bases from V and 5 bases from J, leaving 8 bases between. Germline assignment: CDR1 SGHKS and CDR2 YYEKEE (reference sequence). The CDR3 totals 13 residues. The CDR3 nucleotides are TGTGCCAGCAGCTTGGCCGAGGTTTATGGCTACACCTTC. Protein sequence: CASSLAEVYGYTF.

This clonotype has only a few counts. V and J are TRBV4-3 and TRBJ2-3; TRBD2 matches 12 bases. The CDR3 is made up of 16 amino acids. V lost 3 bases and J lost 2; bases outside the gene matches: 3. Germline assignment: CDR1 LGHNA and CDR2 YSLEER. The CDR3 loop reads CASSHLAGGITDTQYF. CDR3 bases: TGCGCCAGCAGCCATCTAGCGGGGGGGATCACAGATACGCAGTATTTT.

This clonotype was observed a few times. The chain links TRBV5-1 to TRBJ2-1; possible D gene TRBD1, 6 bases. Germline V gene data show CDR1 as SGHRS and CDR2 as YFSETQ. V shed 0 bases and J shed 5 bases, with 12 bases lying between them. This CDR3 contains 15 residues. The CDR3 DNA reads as TGCGCCAGCAGCTTGGTTTCAGGGGATAACAATGAGCAGTTCTTC. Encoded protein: CASSLVSGDNNEQFF. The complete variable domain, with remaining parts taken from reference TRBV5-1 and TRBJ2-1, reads KAGVTQTPRYLIKTRGQQVTLSCSPISGHRSVSWYQQTPGQGLQFLFEYFSETQRNKGNFPGRFSGRQFSNSRSEMNVSTLELGDSALYLCASSLVSGDNNEQFFGPGTRLTVL.

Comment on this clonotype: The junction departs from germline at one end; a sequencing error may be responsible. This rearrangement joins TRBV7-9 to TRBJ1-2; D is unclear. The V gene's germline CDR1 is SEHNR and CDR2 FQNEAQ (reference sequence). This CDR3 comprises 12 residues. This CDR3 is CASRLDSSGYTF. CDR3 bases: TGTGCCAGCAGGTTAGATAGCTCAGGCTACACCTTC.

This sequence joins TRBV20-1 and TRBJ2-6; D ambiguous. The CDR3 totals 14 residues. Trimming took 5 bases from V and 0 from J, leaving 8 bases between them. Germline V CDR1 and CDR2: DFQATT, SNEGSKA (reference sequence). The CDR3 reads CSAPTVSGANVLTF. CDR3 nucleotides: TGCAGTGCTCCTACTGTCTCTGGGGCCAACGTCCTGACTTTC.

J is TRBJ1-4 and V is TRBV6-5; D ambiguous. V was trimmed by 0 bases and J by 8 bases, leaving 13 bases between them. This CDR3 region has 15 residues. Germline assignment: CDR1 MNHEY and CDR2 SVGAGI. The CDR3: CASSYSVAGPEKLFF. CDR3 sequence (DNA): TGTGCCAGCAGTTACTCTGTGGCAGGCCCCGAAAAACTGTTTTTT.

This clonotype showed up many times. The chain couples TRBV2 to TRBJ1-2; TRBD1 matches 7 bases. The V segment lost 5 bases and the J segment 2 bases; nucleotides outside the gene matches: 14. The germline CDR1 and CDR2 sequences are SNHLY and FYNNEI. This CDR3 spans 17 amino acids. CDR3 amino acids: CASSSLPTGTANYGYTF. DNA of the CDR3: TGTGCCAGCAGTTCGCTCCCGACCGGGACAGCAAACTATGGCTACACCTTC.

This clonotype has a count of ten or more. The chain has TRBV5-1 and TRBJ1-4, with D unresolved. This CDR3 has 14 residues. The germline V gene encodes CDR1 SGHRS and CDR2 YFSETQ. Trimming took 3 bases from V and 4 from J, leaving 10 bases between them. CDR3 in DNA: TGCGCCAGCAGCTCAGGACGGAGTAATGAAAAACTGTTTTTT. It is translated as CASSSGRSNEKLFF. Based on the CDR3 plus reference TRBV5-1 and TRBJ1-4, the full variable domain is KAGVTQTPRYLIKTRGQQVTLSCSPISGHRSVSWYQQTPGQGLQFLFEYFSETQRNKGNFPGRFSGRQFSNSRSEMNVSTLELGDSALYLCASSSGRSNEKLFFGSGTQLSVL.

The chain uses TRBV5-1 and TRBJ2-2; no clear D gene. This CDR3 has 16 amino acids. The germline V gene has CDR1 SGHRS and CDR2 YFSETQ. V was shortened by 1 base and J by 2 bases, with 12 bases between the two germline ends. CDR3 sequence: CASSLQPGPNTGELFF. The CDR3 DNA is TGCGCCAGCAGCTTGCAGCCGGGCCCAAACACCGGGGAGCTGTTTTTT.

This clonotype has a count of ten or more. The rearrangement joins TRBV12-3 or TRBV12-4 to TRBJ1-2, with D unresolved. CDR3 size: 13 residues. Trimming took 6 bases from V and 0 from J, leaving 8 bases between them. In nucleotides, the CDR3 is TGTGCCAGCAGCCCCATTGCTAACTATGGCTACACCTTC. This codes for CASSPIANYGYTF.

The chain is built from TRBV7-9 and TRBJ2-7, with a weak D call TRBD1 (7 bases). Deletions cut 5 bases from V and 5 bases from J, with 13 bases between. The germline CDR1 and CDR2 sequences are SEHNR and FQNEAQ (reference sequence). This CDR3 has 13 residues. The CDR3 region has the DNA TGTGCCAGCAGCGCGGGACAGCTAAACGAGCAGTACTTC. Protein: CASSAGQLNEQYF.